This record covers a single T cell receptor (beta chain). The entry originates in a study of T cell changes during pregnancy in multiple sclerosis. From germline, CDR1 is MGHRA and CDR2 YSYEKL. Trimming took 0 bases from V and 5 from J; bases not matched to a gene: 2. This CDR3 is 16 amino acids long. TCRdb keeps only in-frame clones here, not all; method: immunoSEQ multiplex PCR. Of roughly 72,000 clones listed, around 89% are singletons. The J gene is TRBJ2-2, the V gene TRBV4-1; TRBD2 matches at 11 bases. This TCR was recovered from a female donor in good health, enrolled as a control in a pregnancy study. The source was peripheral blood, collected in the first trimester of pregnancy. The CDR3 DNA is TGCGCCAGCAGCCAAGAAACTAGCGGGAGAACCGGGGAGCTGTTTTTT. It is translated as CASSQETSGRTGELFF.